The T cell receptor gamma chain described here comes from a study of γδ T cells in repeated Plasmodium falciparum infection. Across the study: Over about 640 days, donors received four mosquito-bite P. falciparum NF54 infections.

The study's findings and limits: Malian donors came from one small rural village, predominantly one ethnic group.

About this clone: Its antigen is not known. TCRdb assigns this DNA the protein of a much larger clone, which departs from its translation at residue 5; this likely reflects a read error, and the protein shown comes from translating the DNA.

Both TRG and TRD chains were sequenced from each sorted sample. TCRdb re-analyzed the multiplex PCR reads via CATT. The sample records 11,000 to 15,000 gamma-chain clones, about 1.5% being singletons. The specimen sequenced was gamma-delta T cells from blood. This sequence was found in a pool of human donors (malaria-infected and uninfected, not separated).

CDR3 DNA: TGTGCCACCTGGGGCGGTGGAGGGTATAAGAAACTCTTT. Protein sequence: CATWGGGGYKKLF. The gene calls are TRGV5 and TRGJ1 or TRGJ2. Germline CDR1 reads VINAFY; CDR2 reads YDVSNSKD. CDR3 length: 13 amino acids. Trimming at V came to 5 bases and at J to 7 bases, leaving 11 bases not matched to a gene.